The 23 T cell receptor beta chains below come from one sample, sequenced in a study of control samples from healthy donors and cancer patients. Assay used: immunoSEQ multiplex PCR; TCRdb lists only in-frame clones, some missing. The data contain fewer than 200,000 clones, more than 80% of them singletons. Source material: blood. The source of these receptors is a man under 40 in good health.

This chain joins TRBV19 and TRBJ1-6; D is uncertain. The CDR3 has 15 residues. Per germline, CDR1 LNHDA and CDR2 SQIVND (reference sequence). V was pared by 6 bases and J by 1 base, with 10 bases between. The CDR3 spells CASRDIGSYNSPLHF. CDR3 bases: TGTGCCAGTAGAGATATAGGGTCCTATAATTCACCCCTCCACTTT.

The V and J genes are TRBV7-2 and TRBJ1-6; tentative D call: TRBD1 (6 bases). The CDR3 extends over 14 amino acids. The germline V gene has CDR1 SGHTA and CDR2 FQGNSA. V dropped 2 bases and J dropped 8 bases, with 10 bases sitting between them. CDR3 DNA sequence: TGTGCCAGCAGCTTAACAGGGCTTGATTCACCCCTCCACTTT. This sequence encodes CASSLTGLDSPLHF.

This clone came up once. The chain is built from TRBV11-2 and TRBJ2-7, with 8 nucleotides matching TRBD1. CDR1 is SGHAT and CDR2 is FQNNGV in the germline V gene. J was trimmed by 4 bases and V by 4 bases; bases with no gene match: 6. The CDR3 is made up of 14 amino acids. CDR3 sequence reads: CASSSHRGRYEQYF. DNA of the CDR3: TGTGCCAGCAGCTCCCACAGGGGGAGGTACGAGCAGTACTTC.

V usage is TRBV30 and J usage is TRBJ2-4, with 9 bases matching TRBD2. From germline, CDR1 is GTSNPN and CDR2 SVGIG (reference sequence). Trimming took 2 bases from V and 3 from J; bases not matched to a gene: 5. The CDR3 extends over 15 amino acids. CDR3 in amino acids: CAWSTPSGVKNIQYF. In nucleotides, the CDR3 is TGTGCCTGGAGTACCCCTAGCGGGGTCAAAAACATTCAGTACTTC.

This clone is a singleton in its sample. The genes are TRBV7-6 and TRBJ2-2; TRBD2 matches at 7 bases. The CDR3 runs to 17 residues. J was trimmed by 0 bases and V by 2 bases; bases with no gene match: 6. Germline-derived CDR1 and CDR2 are SGHVS and FNYEAQ. The CDR3 loop reads CASSLSLAATNTGELFF. CDR3 DNA sequence: TGTGCCAGCAGCTTATCTCTAGCGGCTACGAACACCGGGGAGCTGTTTTTT.

The CDR3 region has the DNA TGCGCCAGCAGCTTGGCGTTTGTGGGGGGCGGGTTAGATGAGCAGTTCTTC. It is translated as CASSLAFVGGGLDEQFF. The chain recombines TRBV5-1 with TRBJ2-1; D is tentatively TRBD1 or TRBD2 (6 bases each). Per the germline V gene, CDR1 is SGHRS and CDR2 is YFSETQ. V lost 0 bases and J lost 8, with 21 bases in between. CDR3 length: 17 amino acids.

The V and J genes are TRBV10-1 and TRBJ2-6; TRBD1 matches at 9 bases. Unmatched junction bases numbered 9, after V lost 4 bases and J lost 2 bases. CDR1 and CDR2 from the germline V gene are WNHNN and SYGVQD (reference sequence). This CDR3 has 18 amino acids. The CDR3 reads CASSAGTGKAAGANVLTF. The CDR3 DNA reads as TGCGCCAGCAGTGCCGGGACAGGGAAGGCTGCTGGGGCCAACGTCCTGACTTTC.

This chain joins TRBV18 and TRBJ2-3, with 10 bases identical to TRBD1. After removal of 0 bases from V and 3 bases from J, the junction contained 6 bases not matched to a gene. From germline, CDR1 is KGHSH and CDR2 LQKENI. The CDR3 is 17 amino acids. In DNA, the CDR3 is TGTGCCAGCTCACCACCGATTGCGGGACAGGGGACAGATACGCAGTATTTT. This gives the protein CASSPPIAGQGTDTQYF.

The chain uses TRBV7-9 and TRBJ2-5, with TRBD1 identical over 9 bases. The V gene end was trimmed by 3 bases and the J gene end by 5 bases; junction bases not matched to a gene: 7. The CDR3 sequence is 15 residues long. Germline CDR1 is SEHNR and CDR2 is FQNEAQ (reference sequence). The CDR3 region has the DNA TGTGCCAGCAGCTTTACCGGGACAGGGAGGGAGACCCAGTACTTC. Translated: CASSFTGTGRETQYF.

The V call is TRBV28, the J call TRBJ2-1; D is uncertain. Per germline, CDR1 MDHEN and CDR2 SYDVKM. V gave up 6 bases and J gave up 9 bases, with 18 bases separating them. The CDR3 is made up of 14 amino acids. The DNA for the CDR3 is TGTGCCAGCAGCACCCCCTCGGTTTCCCCTGAGCAGTTCTTC. Amino acids: CASSTPSVSPEQFF.

This clone was counted once. The chain carries TRBV5-6 and TRBJ1-3; 9 nucleotides line up with TRBD1. There are 16 residues in the CDR3. CDR1 and CDR2 (germline): SGHDT, YYEEEE. V trimming: 4 bases; J trimming: 0 bases; junction bases outside the gene matches: 5. The DNA for the CDR3 is TGTGCCAGCAGCATCCGGGACAGGGTCTCTGGAAACACCATATATTTT. It encodes CASSIRDRVSGNTIYF.

The chain is built from TRBV6-1 and TRBJ2-1, with 10 bases that match TRBD2. J was trimmed by 0 bases and V by 2 bases; bases with no gene match: 10. CDR1 is MNHNS and CDR2 is SASEGT in the germline V gene. This CDR3 is built from 19 residues. The CDR3 DNA reads as TGTGCCAGCAGTGAACGGGGGCTAGCGGGGGTTCCCTCCTACAATGAGCAGTTCTTC. Residues: CASSERGLAGVPSYNEQFF.

The rearrangement links TRBV30 to TRBJ1-1, with D maybe TRBD1 (5 bases). This CDR3 spans 14 amino acids. The germline V and J ends were trimmed by 0 bases and 11 bases, with 19 bases remaining between them. Per germline, CDR1 GTSNPN and CDR2 SVGIG (reference sequence). CDR3 protein: CAWSVLRGATGAFF. CDR3 DNA: TGTGCCTGGAGTGTCCTTAGAGGGGCCACGGGTGCTTTCTTT.

A few counts support this clone. The rearrangement links TRBV11-2 to TRBJ2-3; possibly TRBD1 for D (5 bases). Looked up from germline, CDR1 is SGHAT and CDR2 is FQNNGV. This CDR3 spans 14 amino acids. V gave up 4 bases and J gave up 6 bases, with 14 bases separating them. CDR3 protein: CASSSQGSGDTQYF. CDR3 bases: TGTGCCAGCAGCTCCCAGGGCTCCGGTGATACGCAGTATTTT.

The chain employs TRBV2 and TRBJ2-5, with D unresolved. The CDR3 spans 15 residues. Germline lookup yields CDR1 SNHLY and CDR2 FYNNEI. V gave up 2 bases and J gave up 1 base, with 11 bases separating them. CDR3 coding DNA: TGTGCCAGCAGTGAAAACTATAGGGCCCAAGAGACCCAGTACTTC. This gives the protein CASSENYRAQETQYF.

The rearrangement links TRBV9 to TRBJ2-3; D is perhaps TRBD2 (6 bases). This CDR3 is 14 amino acids long. Trimming took off 0 bases at V and 4 bases at J, with 9 bases between the two ends. The V gene's germline CDR1 is SGDLS and CDR2 YYNGEE. The CDR3 is CASSVVGGPDTQYF. For the CDR3, the DNA is TGTGCCAGCAGCGTAGTCGGAGGGCCAGATACGCAGTATTTT. Complete variable domain (other parts from reference TRBV9 and TRBJ2-3): DSGVTQTPKHLITATGQRVTLRCSPRSGDLSVYWYQQSLDQGLQFLIQYYNGEERAKGNILERFSAQQFPDLHSELNLSSLELGDSALYFCASSVVGGPDTQYFGPGTRLTVL.

V and J are TRBV6-5 and TRBJ2-5; TRBD2 might be the D (5 bases). The CDR3 contains 16 residues. CDR1 is MNHEY, CDR2 SVGAGI, per germline. V was cut by 4 bases and J by 5 bases, with 20 bases left in between. This CDR3 is CASSSNSGFIGETQYF. The CDR3 DNA reads as TGTGCCAGCAGTTCAAATTCGGGGTTTATCGGGGAGACCCAGTACTTC.

V gene TRBV4-3 combines with J gene TRBJ1-4, with 7 bases that match TRBD1. The germline V gene has CDR1 LGHNA and CDR2 YSLEER. This CDR3 spans 17 amino acids. J gave up 4 bases and V 2 bases, and 10 bases lay outside the gene matches. The CDR3 reads CASSQFRGGTVNEKLFF. DNA of the CDR3: TGCGCCAGCAGCCAATTTCGAGGCGGGACAGTTAATGAAAAACTGTTTTTT.

The chain uses TRBV5-4 and TRBJ1-1, with a tentative D call TRBD1 (5 bases). CDR3 length: 14 residues. V dropped 4 bases and J dropped 4 bases, with 14 bases sitting between them. Germline V gene sequence: CDR1 SGHNT, CDR2 YYREEE (reference sequence). The CDR3 sequence: CASSPAGGATEAFF. CDR3 coding DNA: TGTGCCAGCAGCCCCGCCGGGGGTGCCACTGAAGCTTTCTTT.

In regard to this clone: In the same sample, other DNA sequences code for this CDR3. This sequence joins TRBV30 and TRBJ2-7, with unresolved D. This CDR3 is built from 11 residues. With 5 bases removed from V and 3 bases from J, the gap between germline ends came to 8 bases. Germline lookup yields CDR1 GTSNPN and CDR2 SVGIG (reference sequence). The CDR3, as DNA: TGTGCCTGGGGAGTCAGCTACGAGCAGTACTTC. Its translation: CAWGVSYEQYF.

The chain uses TRBV5-1 and TRBJ1-4; unclear D gene. V was shortened by 0 bases and J by 0 bases, with 9 bases between the two germline ends. Per germline, CDR1 SGHRS and CDR2 YFSETQ. The CDR3 runs to 16 residues. CDR3 protein: CASSLAGAATNEKLFF. CDR3 sequence (DNA): TGCGCCAGCAGCTTGGCGGGAGCCGCAACTAATGAAAAACTGTTTTTT.

The chain uses TRBV14 and TRBJ2-3; tentatively, D is TRBD1 or TRBD2 (5 bases each). The CDR3 has 14 residues. Trimming shortened V by 0 bases and J by 6 bases, and 10 bases separated the two germline ends. CDR1 SGHDN and CDR2 FVKESK come from the germline V gene. Written as DNA, the CDR3 is TGTGCCAGCAGCCAAGAGTGGGGCGGGGATACGCAGTATTTT. Translated, it gives CASSQEWGGDTQYF.

V gene TRBV5-1 combines with J gene TRBJ1-1, with a tentative D call TRBD1 (6 bases). The germline CDR1 and CDR2 sequences are SGHRS and YFSETQ. Trimming stripped 4 bases from V and 8 bases from J, with 9 bases between. This CDR3 is 11 amino acids long. CDR3 DNA sequence: TGCGCCAGCAGCCCCGGACAGGAAGCTTTCTTT. It specifies CASSPGQEAFF. The full variable domain, completed using reference TRBV5-1 and TRBJ1-1, is KAGVTQTPRYLIKTRGQQVTLSCSPISGHRSVSWYQQTPGQGLQFLFEYFSETQRNKGNFPGRFSGRQFSNSRSEMNVSTLELGDSALYLCASSPGQEAFFGQGTRLTVV.